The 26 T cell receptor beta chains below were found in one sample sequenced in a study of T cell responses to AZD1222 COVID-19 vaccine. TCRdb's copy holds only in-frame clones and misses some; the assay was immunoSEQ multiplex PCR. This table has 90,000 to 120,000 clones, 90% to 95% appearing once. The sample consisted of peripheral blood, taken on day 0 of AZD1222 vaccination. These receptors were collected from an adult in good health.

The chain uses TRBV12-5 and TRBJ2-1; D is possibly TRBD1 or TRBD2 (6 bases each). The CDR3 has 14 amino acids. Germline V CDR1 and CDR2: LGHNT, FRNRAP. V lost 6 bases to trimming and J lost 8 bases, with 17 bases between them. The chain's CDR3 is CASGRDRTTDEQFF. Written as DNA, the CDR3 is TGTGCTAGTGGGCGCGACAGGACTACAGATGAGCAGTTCTTC. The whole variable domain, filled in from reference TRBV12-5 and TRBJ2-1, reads DARVTQTPRHKVTEMGQEVTMRCQPILGHNTVFWYRQTMMQGLELLAYFRNRAPLDDSGMPKDRFSAEMPDATLATLKIQPSEPRDSAVYFCASGRDRTTDEQFFGPGTRLTVL.

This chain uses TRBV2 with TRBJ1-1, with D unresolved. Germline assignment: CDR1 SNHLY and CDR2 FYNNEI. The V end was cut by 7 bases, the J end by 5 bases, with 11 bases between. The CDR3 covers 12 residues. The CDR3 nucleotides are TGTGCCAGCATCGGGGAGAGGACTGAAGCTTTCTTT. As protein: CASIGERTEAFF.

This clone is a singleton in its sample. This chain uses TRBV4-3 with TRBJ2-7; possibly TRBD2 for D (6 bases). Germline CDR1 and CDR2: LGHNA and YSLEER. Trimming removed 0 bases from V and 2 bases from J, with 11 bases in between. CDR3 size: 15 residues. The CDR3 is CASSQDAGSPYEQYF. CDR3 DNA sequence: TGCGCCAGCAGCCAAGATGCGGGGTCACCCTACGAGCAGTACTTC.

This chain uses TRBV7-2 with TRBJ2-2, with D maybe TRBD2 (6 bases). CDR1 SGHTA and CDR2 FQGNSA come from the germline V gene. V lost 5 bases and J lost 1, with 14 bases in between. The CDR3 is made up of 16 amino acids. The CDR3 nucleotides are TGTGCCAGCAGCCCGGTCGGGGGTATGAACACCGGGGAGCTGTTTTTT. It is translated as CASSPVGGMNTGELFF.

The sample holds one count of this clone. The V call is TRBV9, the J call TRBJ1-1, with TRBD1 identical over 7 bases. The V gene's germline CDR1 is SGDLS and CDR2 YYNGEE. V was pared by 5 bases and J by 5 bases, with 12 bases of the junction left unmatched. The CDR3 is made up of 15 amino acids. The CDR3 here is CASRPGVGGRTEAFF. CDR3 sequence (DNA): TGTGCCAGCAGGCCGGGGGTAGGGGGCCGGACTGAAGCTTTCTTT.

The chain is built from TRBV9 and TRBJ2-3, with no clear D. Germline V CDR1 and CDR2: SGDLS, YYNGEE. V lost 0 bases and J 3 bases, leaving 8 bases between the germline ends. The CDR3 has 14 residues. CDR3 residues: CASSVVARTDTQYF. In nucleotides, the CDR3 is TGTGCCAGCAGCGTAGTTGCCAGAACAGATACGCAGTATTTT.

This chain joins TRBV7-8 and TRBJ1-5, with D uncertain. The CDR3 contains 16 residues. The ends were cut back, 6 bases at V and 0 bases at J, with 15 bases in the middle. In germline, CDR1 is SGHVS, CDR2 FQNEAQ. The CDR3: CASSTLRADSNQPQHF. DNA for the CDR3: TGTGCCAGCAGTACCCTCCGGGCGGATAGCAATCAGCCCCAGCATTTT. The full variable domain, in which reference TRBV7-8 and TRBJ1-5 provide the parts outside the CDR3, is GAGVSQSPRYKVAKRGQDVALRCDPISGHVSLFWYQQALGQGPEFLTYFQNEAQLDKSGLPSDRFFAERPEGSVSTLKIQRTQQEDSAVYLCASSTLRADSNQPQHFGDGTRLSIL.

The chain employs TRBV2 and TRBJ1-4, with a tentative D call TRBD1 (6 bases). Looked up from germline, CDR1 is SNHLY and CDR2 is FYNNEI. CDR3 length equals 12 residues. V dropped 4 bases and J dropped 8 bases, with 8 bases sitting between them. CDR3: CASSGGPEKLFF. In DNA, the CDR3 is TGTGCCAGCAGTGGGGGGCCGGAAAAACTGTTTTTT. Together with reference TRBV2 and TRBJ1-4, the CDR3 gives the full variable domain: EPEVTQTPSHQVTQMGQEVILRCVPISNHLYFYWYRQILGQKVEFLVSFYNNEISEKSEIFDDQFSVERPDGSNFTLKIRSTKLEDSAMYFCASSGGPEKLFFGSGTQLSVL.

The CDR3, as DNA: TGCGCCAGCAGCTTGAATGCAGGGGATTCCTACGAGCAGTACTTC. Translating gives CASSLNAGDSYEQYF. The V and J genes are TRBV5-1 and TRBJ2-7, with TRBD1 as a possible D gene (6 bases). Germline CDR1 is SGHRS and CDR2 is YFSETQ. V lost 1 base and J lost 1, with 12 bases in between. The CDR3 covers 15 residues.

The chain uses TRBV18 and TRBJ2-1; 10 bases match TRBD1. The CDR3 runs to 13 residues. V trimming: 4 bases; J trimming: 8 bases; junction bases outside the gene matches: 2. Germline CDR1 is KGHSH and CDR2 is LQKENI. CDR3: CASSRDRGDEQFF. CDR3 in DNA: TGTGCCAGCTCACGGGACAGGGGCGATGAGCAGTTCTTC. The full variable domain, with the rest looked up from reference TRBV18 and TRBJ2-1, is NAGVMQNPRHLVRRRGQEARLRCSPMKGHSHVYWYRQLPEEGLKFMVYLQKENIIDESGMPKERFSAEFPKEGPSILRIQQVVRGDSAAYFCASSRDRGDEQFFGPGTRLTVL.

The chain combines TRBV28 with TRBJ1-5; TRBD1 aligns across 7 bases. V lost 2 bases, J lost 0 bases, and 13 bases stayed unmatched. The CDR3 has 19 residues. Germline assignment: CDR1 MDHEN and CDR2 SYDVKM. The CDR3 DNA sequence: TGTGCCAGCAGTTTACGAGGACAGGAGGCTTGGGGTAGCAATCAGCCCCAGCATTTT. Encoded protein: CASSLRGQEAWGSNQPQHF. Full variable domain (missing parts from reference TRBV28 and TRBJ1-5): DVKVTQSSRYLVKRTGEKVFLECVQDMDHENMFWYRQDPGLGLRLIYFSYDVKMKEKGDIPEGYSVSREKKERFSLILESASTNQTSMYLCASSLRGQEAWGSNQPQHFGDGTRLSIL.

The CDR3 nucleotides read TGTGCCAGCAGCCAAGGTACGGAGGCTGCAGATACGCAGTATTTT. This encodes CASSQGTEAADTQYF. The gene calls are TRBV3-1 (or the pseudogene TRBV3-2) and TRBJ2-3; tentatively, D is TRBD2 (5 bases). The V gene lost 1 base and the J gene lost 4 bases, with 12 bases spanning the gap. CDR1 is LGHDT, CDR2 YNNKEL, per germline (reference sequence). CDR3 length: 15 amino acids.

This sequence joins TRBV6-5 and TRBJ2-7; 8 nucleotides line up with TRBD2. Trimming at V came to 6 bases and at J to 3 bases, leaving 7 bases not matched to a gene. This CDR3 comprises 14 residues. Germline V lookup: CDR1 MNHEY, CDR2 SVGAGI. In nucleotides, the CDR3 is TGTGCCAGCAGCACGGGGGGGGGCGTCTACGAGCAGTACTTC. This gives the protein CASSTGGGVYEQYF.

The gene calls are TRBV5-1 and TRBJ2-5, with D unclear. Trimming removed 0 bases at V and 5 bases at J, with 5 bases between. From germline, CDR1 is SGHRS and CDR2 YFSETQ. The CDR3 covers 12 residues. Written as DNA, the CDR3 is TGCGCCAGCAGCTTGGCCATGGAGACCCAGTACTTC. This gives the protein CASSLAMETQYF.

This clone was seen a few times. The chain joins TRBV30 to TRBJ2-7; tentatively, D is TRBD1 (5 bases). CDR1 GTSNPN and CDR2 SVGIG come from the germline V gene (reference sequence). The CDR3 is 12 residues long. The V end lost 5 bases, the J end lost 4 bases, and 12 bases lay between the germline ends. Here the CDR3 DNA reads TGTGCCTGGGGGAAACAGGTTTACGAGCAGTACTTC. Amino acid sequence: CAWGKQVYEQYF.

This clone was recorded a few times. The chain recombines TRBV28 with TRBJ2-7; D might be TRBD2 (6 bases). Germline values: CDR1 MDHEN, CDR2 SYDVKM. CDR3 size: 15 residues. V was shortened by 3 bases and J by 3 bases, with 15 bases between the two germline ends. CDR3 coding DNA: TGTGCCAGCAGTTTGGCTACAGGCGGGGACTACGAGCAGTACTTC. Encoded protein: CASSLATGGDYEQYF.

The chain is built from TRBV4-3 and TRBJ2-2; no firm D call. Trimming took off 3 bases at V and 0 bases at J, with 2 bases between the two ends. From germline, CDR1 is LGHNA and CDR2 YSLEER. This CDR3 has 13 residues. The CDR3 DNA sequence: TGCGCCAGCAGCCAGACGAACACCGGGGAGCTGTTTTTT. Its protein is CASSQTNTGELFF.

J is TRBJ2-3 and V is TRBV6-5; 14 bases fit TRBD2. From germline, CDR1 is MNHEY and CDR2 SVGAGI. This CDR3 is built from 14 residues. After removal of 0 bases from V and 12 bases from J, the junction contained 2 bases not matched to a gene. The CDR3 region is CASSYSGLAGVQYF. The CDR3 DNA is TGTGCCAGCAGTTACTCGGGACTAGCGGGGGTACAGTATTTT.

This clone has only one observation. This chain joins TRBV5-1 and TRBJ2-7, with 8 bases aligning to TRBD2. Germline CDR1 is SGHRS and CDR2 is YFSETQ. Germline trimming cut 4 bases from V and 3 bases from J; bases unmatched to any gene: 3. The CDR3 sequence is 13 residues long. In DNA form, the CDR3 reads TGCGCCAGCAGCCGCGGGGGGTTCTACGAGCAGTACTTC. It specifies CASSRGGFYEQYF.

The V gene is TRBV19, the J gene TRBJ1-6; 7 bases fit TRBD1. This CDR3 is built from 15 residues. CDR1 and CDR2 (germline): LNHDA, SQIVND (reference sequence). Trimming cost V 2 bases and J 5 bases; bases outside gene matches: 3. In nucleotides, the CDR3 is TGTGCCAGTAGTATAACAGGGGTTAATAATTCACCCCTCCACTTT. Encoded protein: CASSITGVNNSPLHF.

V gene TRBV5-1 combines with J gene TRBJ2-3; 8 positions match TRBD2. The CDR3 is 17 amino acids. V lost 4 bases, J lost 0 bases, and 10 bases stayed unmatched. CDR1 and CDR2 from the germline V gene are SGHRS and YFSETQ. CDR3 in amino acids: CASSLGGGTASTDTQYF. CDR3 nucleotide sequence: TGCGCCAGCAGCCTGGGCGGGGGGACTGCTAGCACAGATACGCAGTATTTT.

This chain's CDR3 is CASSLDRNRGYTF. DNA for the CDR3: TGTGCCAGCAGCTTGGATCGAAATCGCGGCTACACCTTC. This sequence joins TRBV5-8 and TRBJ1-2; D not certain. CDR3 size: 13 residues. Germline assignment: CDR1 SGHTS and CDR2 YDEGEE. V lost 0 bases, J lost 8 bases, and 11 bases lay in between.

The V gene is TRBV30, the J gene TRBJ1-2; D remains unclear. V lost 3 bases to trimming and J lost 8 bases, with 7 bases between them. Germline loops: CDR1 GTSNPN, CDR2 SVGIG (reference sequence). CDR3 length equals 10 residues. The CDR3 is CAWRNPGYTF. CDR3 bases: TGTGCCTGGAGGAACCCCGGCTACACCTTC.

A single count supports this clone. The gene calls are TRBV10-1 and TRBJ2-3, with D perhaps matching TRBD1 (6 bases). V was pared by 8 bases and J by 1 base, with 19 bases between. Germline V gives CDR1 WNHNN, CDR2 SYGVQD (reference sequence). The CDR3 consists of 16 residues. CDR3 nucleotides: TGCGCCAGCTGGGGGCAGAGGACAGTTGGCACAGATACGCAGTATTTT. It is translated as CASWGQRTVGTDTQYF.

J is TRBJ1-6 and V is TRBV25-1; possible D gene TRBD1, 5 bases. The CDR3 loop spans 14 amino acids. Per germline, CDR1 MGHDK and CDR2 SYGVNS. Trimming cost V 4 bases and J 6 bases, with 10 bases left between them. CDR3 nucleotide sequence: TGTGCCAGCAGTGTCAGGGCGAGTAATTCACCCCTCCACTTT. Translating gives CASSVRASNSPLHF.

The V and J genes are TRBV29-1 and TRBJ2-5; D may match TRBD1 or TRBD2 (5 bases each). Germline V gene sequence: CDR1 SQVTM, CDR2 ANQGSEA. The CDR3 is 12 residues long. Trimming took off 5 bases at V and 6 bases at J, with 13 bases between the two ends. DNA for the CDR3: TGCAGCGTTCTCGTGGGGGAACAGACCCAGTACTTC. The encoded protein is CSVLVGEQTQYF. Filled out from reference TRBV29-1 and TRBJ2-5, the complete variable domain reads SAVISQKPSRDICQRGTSLTIQCQVDSQVTMMFWYRQQPGQSLTLIATANQGSEATYESGFVIDKFPISRPNLTFSTLTVSNMSPEDSSIYLCSVLVGEQTQYFGPGTRLLVL.